Listed here are 27 T cell receptor beta chains from one sample, sequenced in a study of shared T cell receptors in the human thymus. Using immunoSEQ multiplex PCR, the repertoire was profiled, and TCRdb retains in-frame clones only, with some absent. The top ten clones hold about 0.01% of a sample with roughly 660,000 clones, roughly 90% of them seen once. The sample was also reused in another study, on human thymus T cells.

Sequencing used thymocytes. The receptors shown here come from a boy under three years old with a congenital heart defect.

The rearrangement joins TRBV18 to TRBJ2-1, with TRBD2 matching over 9 bases. V gave up 6 bases and J gave up 6 bases; unmatched junction bases: 15. The CDR3 is made up of 17 amino acids. Germline V lookup: CDR1 KGHSH, CDR2 LQKENI. The DNA of the CDR3 is TGTGCCAGCTCGCCCCAATTTTGTAGCGGGAGACCCAATGAGCAGTTCTTC. This sequence encodes CASSPQFCSGRPNEQFF. Full variable domain (missing parts from reference TRBV18 and TRBJ2-1): NAGVMQNPRHLVRRRGQEARLRCSPMKGHSHVYWYRQLPEEGLKFMVYLQKENIIDESGMPKERFSAEFPKEGPSILRIQQVVRGDSAAYFCASSPQFCSGRPNEQFFGPGTRLTVL.

V usage is TRBV12-2 and J usage is TRBJ2-7; no check of the table's D call, TRBD1, against the DNA was made. TRBV12-2 is classified as a pseudogene. This CDR3 has 17 residues. The CDR3 DNA reads TGTGCAAGTCGCTACCCAGACAGGGGGCCGAGCTCCTACGAGCAGTACTTC. Its translation is CASRYPDRGPSSYEQYF.

This clone has a single count. The chain links TRBV28 to TRBJ2-2, with a possible D match to TRBD1 (6 bases). The CDR3 consists of 17 residues. The germline V and J ends were trimmed by 5 bases and 2 bases, with 18 bases remaining between them. Germline assignment: CDR1 MDHEN and CDR2 SYDVKM. CDR3 protein: CASSTTAQGGNTGELFF. CDR3 DNA: TGTGCCAGCAGTACCACGGCACAGGGTGGCAACACCGGGGAGCTGTTTTTT. Full variable domain (outside the CDR3, taken from reference TRBV28 and TRBJ2-2): DVKVTQSSRYLVKRTGEKVFLECVQDMDHENMFWYRQDPGLGLRLIYFSYDVKMKEKGDIPEGYSVSREKKERFSLILESASTNQTSMYLCASSTTAQGGNTGELFFGEGSRLTVL.

This clone came up once. The V and J genes are TRBV11-3 and TRBJ1-2; TRBD1 agrees at 8 bases. The CDR3 has 14 amino acids. Germline V gene sequence: CDR1 SGHNT, CDR2 YENEEA. J lost 8 bases, V lost 0 bases, and 5 bases had no gene match. In DNA form, the CDR3 reads TGTGCCAGCAGCTTAGATCGTACAGGGGGAGGCTACACCTTC. The encoded protein is CASSLDRTGGGYTF.

This chain connects TRBV7-2 to TRBJ2-5, with 7 bases aligning to TRBD1. This CDR3 comprises 14 residues. Looked up from germline, CDR1 is SGHTA and CDR2 is FQGNSA. The V segment lost 10 bases and the J segment 6 bases; nucleotides outside the gene matches: 14. CDR3 coding DNA: TGTGCCACCTCCCAGGGGGAGCGATTAAAGACCCAGTACTTC. Translated, it gives CATSQGERLKTQYF.

The V call is TRBV6-5, the J call TRBJ2-5, with D possibly matching TRBD2 (6 bases). The end of the DNA fits TRBJ2-7 better, so the J call may be wrong. This CDR3 spans 14 amino acids. Germline assignment: CDR1 MNHEY and CDR2 SVGAGI. The chain's CDR3 is CASSRPGLTYEQYF. CDR3 bases: TGTGCCAGCAGCCGCCCCGGACTAACATACGAGCAGTACTTC.

This clone appeared a single time. The chain carries TRBV4-2 and TRBJ2-3; 7 bases line up with TRBD2. The CDR3 covers 16 residues. Germline CDR1 reads LGHNA; CDR2 reads YNFKEQ. Trimming at V came to 4 bases and at J to 2 bases, leaving 9 bases not matched to a gene. CDR3: CASSLHSSGDTDTQYF. In DNA, the CDR3 is TGTGCCAGCAGCCTTCACTCTAGCGGTGACACAGATACGCAGTATTTT.

This clone was observed once. The rearrangement joins TRBV5-6 to TRBJ1-2; D gene unclear. This CDR3 spans 19 amino acids. Germline CDR1 reads SGHDT; CDR2 reads YYEEEE. Trimming cost V 2 bases and J 4 bases, with 27 bases left between them. CDR3 nucleotide sequence: TGTGCCAGCAGCTTTTCTTCTTCCCATCGGGGAGCCTCCTCCTATGGCTACACCTTC. It encodes CASSFSSSHRGASSYGYTF.

The chain recombines TRBV12-5 with TRBJ1-3; 9 positions agree with TRBD1. V was pared by 3 bases and J by 8 bases, with 17 bases of the junction left unmatched. CDR3 length: 18 amino acids. The germline V gene has CDR1 LGHNT and CDR2 FRNRAP. CDR3 DNA: TGTGCTAGTGGTTTACACCGGGACAGGGTAAACTCTAGGCACACCATATATTTT. This encodes CASGLHRDRVNSRHTIYF.

J is TRBJ2-7 and V is TRBV7-2, with D uncertain. CDR1 SGHTA and CDR2 FQGNSA come from the germline V gene. There are 12 residues in the CDR3. V dropped 8 bases and J dropped 6 bases, with 14 bases sitting between them. In nucleotides, the CDR3 is TGTGCCAGCCGCTCGAGGTCTGGCGAGCAGTACTTC. It is translated as CASRSRSGEQYF.

V is TRBV6-6 and J is TRBJ2-7; the D gene is possibly TRBD1 (6 bases). This CDR3 region has 12 residues. V lost 3 bases and J lost 6, with 9 bases in between. The germline V gene encodes CDR1 MNHNY and CDR2 SVGAGI (reference sequence). The CDR3 DNA follows: TGTGCCAGCAGTTATCCCAGGGGCGAGCAGTACTTC. This codes for CASSYPRGEQYF.

CDR3 nucleotides: TGTGCCAGCAGCTTTGACCGGGACAGGGCTAATCCCGGGGCCAACGTCCTGACTTTC. It encodes CASSFDRDRANPGANVLTF. The chain links TRBV7-8 to TRBJ2-6; the match to TRBD1 covers 9 bases. V was clipped by 3 bases and J by 4 bases; unmatched bases: 13. The CDR3 length is 19 residues. Germline values: CDR1 SGHVS, CDR2 FQNEAQ.

This chain joins TRBV20-1 and TRBJ2-1; 7 bases fit TRBD1. This CDR3 contains 11 residues. The germline gives CDR1 DFQATT, CDR2 SNEGSKA (reference sequence). V shed 8 bases, J shed 7 bases, and the junction held 5 bases outside the gene matches. CDR3 sequence: CSPRTGNEQFF. Written as DNA, the CDR3 is TGCAGTCCCCGGACAGGAAATGAGCAGTTCTTC.

The chain uses TRBV5-8 and TRBJ2-3, with 11 bases identical to TRBD2. CDR3 length: 19 amino acids. Germline CDR1 and CDR2: SGHTS and YDEGEE. V was clipped by 0 bases and J by 6 bases; unmatched bases: 15. CDR3 protein: CASSLGASGRIGRMDTQYF. CDR3 sequence (DNA): TGTGCCAGCAGCTTGGGGGCTAGCGGGAGGATCGGGCGTATGGATACGCAGTATTTT.

The chain has TRBV5-6 and TRBJ1-2; D not resolved. V was cut by 6 bases and J by 4 bases, with 7 bases left in between. The CDR3 contains 11 residues. CDR1 is SGHDT and CDR2 is YYEEEE in the germline V gene. The CDR3 bases are TGTGCCAGCACCCCCCGCTATGGCTACACCTTC. It codes for CASTPRYGYTF.

This sequence joins TRBV7-2 and TRBJ2-5; D might be TRBD2 (5 bases). V was clipped by 3 bases and J by 4 bases, with 12 bases between them. The CDR3 spans 14 residues. CDR1 is SGHTA and CDR2 is FQGNSA in the germline V gene. In DNA, the CDR3 is TGTGCCAGCAGCTTCCCCGTGGGGAGAGAGACCCAGTACTTC. This translates into CASSFPVGRETQYF.

This clone was observed a single time. This chain uses TRBV25-1 with TRBJ1-1; D unclear. Germline loops: CDR1 MGHDK, CDR2 SYGVNS. The CDR3 has 16 residues. V lost 2 bases, J lost 1 base, and 14 bases lay in between. The CDR3 region is CASSEGVAERNTEAFF. The CDR3 nucleotides are TGTGCCAGCAGTGAAGGAGTGGCAGAACGGAACACTGAAGCTTTCTTT.

V and J are TRBV13 and TRBJ2-7, with 7 bases lining up with TRBD1. V trimming: 3 bases; J trimming: 6 bases; junction bases outside the gene matches: 5. In germline, CDR1 is PRHDT, CDR2 FYEKMQ (reference sequence). The CDR3 contains 13 residues. DNA for the CDR3: TGTGCCAGCAGCTTTAGACAGGGTGCCGAGCAGTACTTC. It is translated as CASSFRQGAEQYF.

This chain links TRBV7-9 with TRBJ2-1, with D possibly TRBD1 on 7 matching bases. The V and J ends lost 4 bases and 4 bases respectively, with 14 bases between them. The CDR3 runs 15 residues. Germline assignment: CDR1 SEHNR and CDR2 FQNEAQ (reference sequence). The CDR3 region has the DNA TGTGCCAGCAGCTCCCAGGGGGGTCCTTACAATGAGCAGTTCTTC. This translates into CASSSQGGPYNEQFF.

The CDR3 DNA reads as TGTGCCAGCAGTTACTCGGGGGCTAGCGGGGATACGCAGTATTTT. It codes for CASSYSGASGDTQYF. The gene calls are TRBV6-5 and TRBJ2-3, with TRBD2 matching over 8 bases. The V gene end was trimmed by 0 bases and the J gene end by 6 bases; junction bases not matched to a gene: 5. Germline V CDR1 and CDR2: MNHEY, SVGAGI. There are 15 residues in the CDR3.

The chain carries TRBV2 and TRBJ2-5; 8 bases are shared with TRBD2. This CDR3 comprises 16 residues. Germline assignment: CDR1 SNHLY and CDR2 FYNNEI. Germline trimming cut 4 bases from V and 4 bases from J; bases unmatched to any gene: 11. The CDR3 loop reads CASSVSLSGRTETQYF. CDR3 DNA: TGTGCCAGCAGTGTCTCCCTAAGCGGGAGAACAGAGACCCAGTACTTC.

V gene TRBV29-1 combines with J gene TRBJ1-1; 8 nucleotides match TRBD1. Germline V gene lookup returns CDR1 SQVTM and CDR2 ANQGSEA. The CDR3 has 15 amino acids. With V trimmed by 6 bases and J by 7 bases, 16 bases remained unmatched. The CDR3 loop is CSVAPGQDSFIEAFF. The CDR3 DNA reads TGCAGCGTGGCGCCGGGACAGGACTCTTTTATTGAAGCTTTCTTT.

This clone was counted once. The chain combines TRBV11-2 with TRBJ2-1, with 8 positions matching TRBD2. Germline V gene sequence: CDR1 SGHAT, CDR2 FQNNGV. V lost 5 bases and J lost 5; bases outside the gene matches: 14. The CDR3 is 17 residues long. CDR3 coding DNA: TGTGCCAGCAGCCCCAACCAACTAGCGGAGCAAGACAATGAGCAGTTCTTC. Translation: CASSPNQLAEQDNEQFF.

The chain combines TRBV28 with TRBJ1-4, with D perhaps matching TRBD1 (6 bases). The CDR3 is 12 residues long. V dropped 8 bases and J dropped 10 bases, with 14 bases sitting between them. The V gene's germline CDR1 is MDHEN and CDR2 SYDVKM. The CDR3, as DNA: TGTGCCAGCGAGGGGACAACTGGAAAACTGTTTTTT. As protein: CASEGTTGKLFF.

The V call is TRBV30, the J call TRBJ2-1, with TRBD2 matching 10 bases. J gave up 8 bases and V 0 bases, and 13 bases lay outside the gene matches. The CDR3 is made up of 17 amino acids. CDR1 is GTSNPN and CDR2 is SVGIG in the germline V gene (reference sequence). As DNA, the CDR3 is TGTGCCTGGAGTGTACGAGCGGGAGGGCCCTCGATCGATGAGCAGTTCTTC. Its translation: CAWSVRAGGPSIDEQFF. Filled out from reference TRBV30 and TRBJ2-1, the complete variable domain reads SQTIHQWPATLVQPVGSPLSLECTVEGTSNPNLYWYRQAAGRGLQLLFYSVGIGQISSEVPQNLSASRPQDRQFILSSKKLLLSDSGFYLCAWSVRAGGPSIDEQFFGPGTRLTVL.

This sequence joins TRBV18 and TRBJ2-7; D gene unclear. The germline V gene has CDR1 KGHSH and CDR2 LQKENI. Trimming stripped 2 bases from V and 2 bases from J, with 7 bases between. The CDR3 contains 13 residues. The CDR3 is CASSPGRPYEQYF. CDR3 coding DNA: TGTGCCAGCTCACCAGGCAGGCCCTACGAGCAGTACTTC.

J is TRBJ2-7 and V is TRBV2; maybe TRBD1 (6 bases). Between the trimmed V and J ends, which lost 6 bases and 0 bases, there was a span of 9 bases. CDR1 is SNHLY, CDR2 FYNNEI, per germline. CDR3 length equals 13 residues. CDR3 DNA: TGTGCCAGCAGGGACAGAAGCTCCTACGAGCAGTACTTC. Translating it yields CASRDRSSYEQYF.